This is a list of T cell receptor beta chains from one sample in a study of cytomegalovirus exposure and HLA in healthy donors. The repertoire was sequenced with immunoSEQ multiplex PCR; TCRdb's copy has only in-frame clones and lacks some. This table holds some 60,000 clones, 65% to 90% found once. Sequenced sample: PBMCs. Receptor source: a female donor in good health and CMV-seronegative. CDR3s leave out the opening cysteine and the closing phenylalanine or tryptophan. The D gene is left open where the match is weak.

>TRBV2|TRBD1|TRBJ1-6
ASRLQGGTYNSPLH
>TRBV11-1|NA|TRBJ2-1
ASSFPPWVERF
>TRBV10-2|TRBD1|TRBJ2-7
ASSESGQGASYEQY
>TRBV2|NA|TRBJ2-3
AIKGVARGRTDTQY
>TRBV27|TRBD1|TRBJ2-7
ASSFGKGARYEQY
>TRBV5-5|TRBD1|TRBJ1-2
ASRGTGTLYGYT
>TRBV5-4|NA|TRBJ1-1
ASSLQVRVNTEAF
>TRBV27|NA|TRBJ2-7
ASSSLRLAAQY
>TRBV4-3|TRBD1|TRBJ2-7
ASSQVWDSSYEQY
>TRBV27|NA|TRBJ1-4
ASSSYSRGREKLF
>TRBV7-9|TRBD2|TRBJ2-5
SSSLLRGGGTQETQY
>TRBV28|TRBD2|TRBJ2-3
ASSVAGDFTDTQY
>TRBV7-9|TRBD2|TRBJ2-6
AISGGEYSGANVLT
>TRBV11-2|NA|TRBJ2-7
ASSLGLGGEQY
>TRBV19|TRBD1|TRBJ1-5
ASSSWQGGLNQPQH
>TRBV6-5|TRBD1|TRBJ2-7
ASSYSEGQGYEQY
>TRBV30|NA|TRBJ1-2
AWSVRGYGYT
>TRBV7-9|NA|TRBJ1-2
ASSAQLGGPHYGYT
>TRBV7-9|NA|TRBJ2-7
ASSRRDFTYEQY
>TRBV2|TRBD2|TRBJ2-1
ASSVSGTDNEQF
>TRBV7-9|NA|TRBJ1-1
ASSLYRGALDTEAF
>TRBV21-1|NA|TRBJ1-1
ASSKANGTLEAF
>TRBV5-4|NA|TRBJ2-5
ASSTDRTQQY
>TRBV6-1|NA|TRBJ2-7
ASSEARGFYEQY
>TRBV9|NA|TRBJ2-5
ASSVALGARETQY
>TRBV7-2|TRBD2|TRBJ2-1
ASSLGTSFEQF
>TRBV27|NA|TRBJ2-2
ASSPTSYPGELF
>TRBV7-2|TRBD1|TRBJ2-1
ASSSWGQGSNEQF
>TRBV7-9|TRBD1|TRBJ1-4
ASSKAGQGDEKLF
>TRBV29-1|TRBD2|TRBJ2-1
SVEDTLAGGLGYEQF
>TRBV5-8|NA|TRBJ2-5
ASRQSGTQY
>TRBV7-2|NA|TRBJ2-5
ASSLGPRGETQY
>TRBV20-1|NA|TRBJ1-1
SASDYTEAF
>TRBV7-2|NA|TRBJ2-3
ASSFDWNTDTQY
>TRBV7-2|NA|TRBJ2-6
ASNLRFSGANVLT
>TRBV6-4|TRBD2|TRBJ2-3
ASSDGRASTDTQY
>TRBV5-6|NA|TRBJ1-2
ASSLGQILYGYT
>TRBV14|TRBD1|TRBJ1-4
ASSHLDRGGGEKLF
>TRBV9|TRBD2|TRBJ2-7
ASSVGSGRGYEQY
>TRBV9|TRBD2|TRBJ2-5
ASSVVGTIQETQY
>TRBV6-4|TRBD1|TRBJ2-3
AIQQGAPPPAQY
>TRBV28|NA|TRBJ2-1
ASSPDSSSYNEQF
>TRBV5-4|TRBD2|TRBJ2-5
ASSLVAGGRETQY
>TRBV19|TRBD1|TRBJ2-2
ASRPGQETGELF
>TRBV7-8|NA|TRBJ2-1
ASSLERLSYNEQF
>TRBV7-9|TRBD1|TRBJ2-2
SSSFQGQKYTGELF
>TRBV4-1|TRBD1|TRBJ2-6
ASSQRQGVNSGANVLT
>TRBV7-2|NA|TRBJ1-3
ASSLDNSGNTIY